The rows below give T cell receptor beta chains drawn from one sample of a study of blood T cell repertoires in COVID-19. The assay was immunoSEQ multiplex PCR, and TCRdb's table has in-frame clones only and misses some. The profile shows roughly 140,000 clones, 88% of them singletons. Specimen: peripheral blood. These receptor sequences come from a man between 65 and 80 years old with acute or convalescent COVID-19. Each CDR3 is given with its conserved first and last residue. The order of the fields is J gene, D gene, clone size, V gene, CDR3 DNA, CDR3 protein. D genes are given only for firm matches. Clone size is given for some rows only: seen once, a few or many times, or a class if the clone is expanded.

j_call: TRBJ2-2
d_call: NA
clone_size: NA
v_call: TRBV29-1
cdr3_nt: TGCAGCGTTGAGCTGGACATAACGAACACCGGGGAGCTGTTTTTT
cdr3_aa: CSVELDITNTGELFF

j_call: TRBJ2-5
d_call: NA
clone_size: NA
v_call: TRBV5-4
cdr3_nt: TGTGCCAGCAGCTTGACAGGGTATGGGGAGACCCAGTACTTC
cdr3_aa: CASSLTGYGETQYF

j_call: TRBJ2-3
d_call: NA
clone_size: NA
v_call: TRBV24-1
cdr3_nt: TGTGCCACCAGTGACCCTGACAGGCCTCAAGGGGATACGCAGTATTTT
cdr3_aa: CATSDPDRPQGDTQYF

j_call: TRBJ2-5
d_call: NA
clone_size: NA
v_call: TRBV27
cdr3_nt: TGTGCCAGCAGTTCGGTAACGGGAGATCGTCAAGAGACCCAGTACTTC
cdr3_aa: CASSSVTGDRQETQYF

j_call: TRBJ2-7
d_call: NA
clone_size: NA
v_call: TRBV5-5
cdr3_nt: TGTGCCAGCAGCTTGAAACAGGGACCCTACGAGCAGTACTTC
cdr3_aa: CASSLKQGPYEQYF

j_call: TRBJ2-4
d_call: NA
clone_size: few
v_call: TRBV4-1
cdr3_nt: TGCGCCAGCAGCCAACCCCAGAAACGGGCTAGCCAAAACATTCAGTACTTC
cdr3_aa: CASSQPQKRASQNIQYF

j_call: TRBJ1-2
d_call: TRBD1
clone_size: NA
v_call: TRBV28
cdr3_nt: TGTGCCAGCAGTTTATTAACAGGGGGTGGCTACACCTTC
cdr3_aa: CASSLLTGGGYTF

j_call: TRBJ1-6
d_call: NA
clone_size: NA
v_call: TRBV3-1/TRBV3-2
cdr3_nt: TGTGCCAGCAGCCGCATAGCGGGAGGGGGGGATTCACCCCTCCACTTT
cdr3_aa: CASSRIAGGGDSPLHF

j_call: TRBJ1-2
d_call: NA
clone_size: NA
v_call: TRBV12-3/TRBV12-4
cdr3_nt: TGTGCCAGCAGCCATACAGCGGGGCATGGCTACACCTTC
cdr3_aa: CASSHTAGHGYTF

j_call: TRBJ1-4
d_call: NA
clone_size: NA
v_call: TRBV7-9
cdr3_nt: TGTGCCAGCAGCGCCAGTTCTCTAGAGGGTGAAAAACTGTTTTTT
cdr3_aa: CASSASSLEGEKLFF

j_call: TRBJ2-3
d_call: NA
clone_size: NA
v_call: TRBV7-3
cdr3_nt: TGTGCCAGCAGCTTAACGGGCAGGGTCCGCACAGATACGCAGTATTTT
cdr3_aa: CASSLTGRVRTDTQYF

j_call: TRBJ1-1
d_call: TRBD1
clone_size: few
v_call: TRBV7-2
cdr3_nt: TGTGCCAGCAGCTTACAGGGGGCGGTGGGCACTGAAGCTTTCTTT
cdr3_aa: CASSLQGAVGTEAFF

j_call: TRBJ1-3
d_call: NA
clone_size: NA
v_call: TRBV7-2
cdr3_nt: TGTGCCAGCAGCTTAGTAGCCGGCTTCTCGCTGGGCACCATATATTTT
cdr3_aa: CASSLVAGFSLGTIYF

j_call: TRBJ2-7
d_call: TRBD1
clone_size: NA
v_call: TRBV24-1
cdr3_nt: TGTGCCACCAGTGGCCGAAAGGGACAGGGGGCCCACGAGCAGTACTTC
cdr3_aa: CATSGRKGQGAHEQYF

j_call: TRBJ1-4
d_call: TRBD1
clone_size: NA
v_call: TRBV3-1/TRBV3-2
cdr3_nt: TGTGCCAGCAGTGCCGGGACAGTGAATGAAAAACTGTTTTTT
cdr3_aa: CASSAGTVNEKLFF

j_call: TRBJ2-6
d_call: TRBD1
clone_size: NA
v_call: TRBV2
cdr3_nt: TGTGCCAGCAGTAACCCGGGACAGAGCTCTGGGGCCAACGTCCTGACTTTC
cdr3_aa: CASSNPGQSSGANVLTF

j_call: TRBJ2-4
d_call: TRBD1
clone_size: NA
v_call: TRBV6-5
cdr3_nt: TGTGCCAGCAGCCTGACAGGGGGTAACATTCAGTACTTC
cdr3_aa: CASSLTGGNIQYF

j_call: TRBJ2-5
d_call: TRBD2
clone_size: NA
v_call: TRBV19
cdr3_nt: TGTGCCAGTAGTCCTCGGGGGGGGAGAATTTTCCAAGAGACCCAGTACTTC
cdr3_aa: CASSPRGGRIFQETQYF

j_call: TRBJ2-1
d_call: TRBD1
clone_size: NA
v_call: TRBV11-2
cdr3_nt: TGTGCCAGCAGCTTAGGGAGCCGACAGGGGAGGCACAATGAGCAGTTCTTC
cdr3_aa: CASSLGSRQGRHNEQFF

j_call: TRBJ2-1
d_call: TRBD2
clone_size: once
v_call: TRBV6-1
cdr3_nt: TGTGCCAGCAGTGGGAGGACTAGCGGGAGTTCCTACAATGAGCAGTTCTTC
cdr3_aa: CASSGRTSGSSYNEQFF

j_call: TRBJ2-5
d_call: NA
clone_size: once
v_call: TRBV7-8
cdr3_nt: TGTGCCAGCAGCGGTATTAGCGGAGGGAGTGAGGGCAGGGGGTCTTGGGAGACCCAGTACTTC
cdr3_aa: CASSGISGGSEGRGSWETQYF

j_call: TRBJ2-3
d_call: TRBD1
clone_size: NA
v_call: TRBV19
cdr3_nt: TGTGCCAGTAAGTTGACAGGGGGCACAGATACGCAGTATTTT
cdr3_aa: CASKLTGGTDTQYF

j_call: TRBJ2-7
d_call: NA
clone_size: NA
v_call: TRBV11-2
cdr3_nt: TGTGCCAGCAGCTTAGGCGCAGGGTCCCACGAGCAGTACTTC
cdr3_aa: CASSLGAGSHEQYF

j_call: TRBJ2-7
d_call: NA
clone_size: few
v_call: TRBV6-2/TRBV6-3
cdr3_nt: TGTGCCAGCAGTGCGACAGCCCGAGAGCCGTACTTC
cdr3_aa: CASSATAREPYF

j_call: TRBJ1-4
d_call: NA
clone_size: NA
v_call: TRBV24-1
cdr3_nt: TGTGCCACCGGTTCAGAATCTAATGAAAAACTGTTTTTT
cdr3_aa: CATGSESNEKLFF

j_call: TRBJ2-1
d_call: TRBD1
clone_size: NA
v_call: TRBV27
cdr3_nt: TGTGCCAGCAGTTCTCCGGGACAGGGGCAGTTCTTC
cdr3_aa: CASSSPGQGQFF

j_call: TRBJ2-5
d_call: TRBD2
clone_size: NA
v_call: TRBV7-9
cdr3_nt: TGTGCCAGTAGTATCGGGCTAGCGGCTCAAGAGACCCAGTACTTC
cdr3_aa: CASSIGLAAQETQYF

j_call: TRBJ1-1
d_call: TRBD1
clone_size: NA
v_call: TRBV19
cdr3_nt: TGTGCAACATCGGACAGGGGCGGGGATATGAACACTGAAGCTTTCTTT
cdr3_aa: CATSDRGGDMNTEAFF

j_call: TRBJ2-7
d_call: TRBD2
clone_size: NA
v_call: TRBV7-9
cdr3_nt: TGTGCCAGCAGCTTTACGACTAGCGGGGTCTCCTACGAGCAGTACTTC
cdr3_aa: CASSFTTSGVSYEQYF

j_call: TRBJ1-1
d_call: TRBD1
clone_size: NA
v_call: TRBV7-8
cdr3_nt: TGTGCCAGCAGCCCTCGGACAGGGGGGAACACTGAAGCTTTCTTT
cdr3_aa: CASSPRTGGNTEAFF

j_call: TRBJ2-5
d_call: NA
clone_size: NA
v_call: TRBV5-6
cdr3_nt: TGTGCCAGCAGCTTGGGGGTAAGGGGCGAGACCCAGTACTTC
cdr3_aa: CASSLGVRGETQYF

j_call: TRBJ1-2
d_call: TRBD1
clone_size: NA
v_call: TRBV28
cdr3_nt: TGTGCCAGCAGTTTACAATCCCTACAGGGGGCTCGTGGCTACACCTTC
cdr3_aa: CASSLQSLQGARGYTF

j_call: TRBJ2-3
d_call: NA
clone_size: NA
v_call: TRBV15
cdr3_nt: TGTGCCACCAGCAGAGACGGGGACACACACACAGATACGCAGTATTTT
cdr3_aa: CATSRDGDTHTDTQYF

j_call: TRBJ1-3
d_call: NA
clone_size: NA
v_call: TRBV19
cdr3_nt: TGTGCCAGTAGTATCCCGGACAGTCGAAACACCATATATTTT
cdr3_aa: CASSIPDSRNTIYF

j_call: TRBJ2-7
d_call: TRBD2
clone_size: NA
v_call: TRBV6-5
cdr3_nt: TGTGCCAGCAGGTCCCTAGCGGGAGACCACGAGCAGTACTTC
cdr3_aa: CASRSLAGDHEQYF

j_call: TRBJ2-5
d_call: NA
clone_size: NA
v_call: TRBV6-4
cdr3_nt: TGTGCCGCCGGAGGGGAAGAGACCCAGTACTTC
cdr3_aa: CAAGGEETQYF

j_call: TRBJ1-1
d_call: TRBD1
clone_size: NA
v_call: TRBV10-3
cdr3_nt: TGTGCCATCTCAACAGGGGTAGTAGGGAACACTGAAGCTTTCTTT
cdr3_aa: CAISTGVVGNTEAFF

j_call: TRBJ1-6
d_call: TRBD1
clone_size: NA
v_call: TRBV5-1
cdr3_nt: TGCGCCAGCAGTCCCGGGACAGGGCATTCACCCCTCCACTTT
cdr3_aa: CASSPGTGHSPLHF

j_call: TRBJ1-2
d_call: NA
clone_size: NA
v_call: TRBV6-4
cdr3_nt: TGTGCCAGCAGTGACTCAGCGTCCGGCTACACCTTC
cdr3_aa: CASSDSASGYTF

j_call: TRBJ2-3
d_call: TRBD2
clone_size: NA
v_call: TRBV5-1
cdr3_nt: TGCGCCAGCAGCGGGGGGGAGTCAGGCACAGATACGCAGTATTTT
cdr3_aa: CASSGGESGTDTQYF

j_call: TRBJ2-2
d_call: TRBD2
clone_size: NA
v_call: TRBV7-9
cdr3_nt: TGTGCCAGCAGCCGTAGCGGGGGCGGGACCGGGGAGCTGTTTTTT
cdr3_aa: CASSRSGGGTGELFF

j_call: TRBJ1-3
d_call: NA
clone_size: NA
v_call: TRBV2
cdr3_nt: TGTGCCAGCAGTGACGGCTCAACTAACTCTGGAAACACCATATATTTT
cdr3_aa: CASSDGSTNSGNTIYF

j_call: TRBJ1-1
d_call: TRBD1
clone_size: NA
v_call: TRBV6-5
cdr3_nt: TGTGCCAGCAGTCTGACAGGGACGAACACTGAAGCTTTCTTT
cdr3_aa: CASSLTGTNTEAFF

j_call: TRBJ2-2
d_call: NA
clone_size: NA
v_call: TRBV7-2
cdr3_nt: TGTGCCAGCAGCCCCCAGCCGGGACAACTTACCGGGGAGCTGTTTTTT
cdr3_aa: CASSPQPGQLTGELFF

j_call: TRBJ2-7
d_call: TRBD2
clone_size: NA
v_call: TRBV6-5
cdr3_nt: TGTGCCAGCAGCCACAGTTACGGGGGGTCCGACGAGCAGTACTTC
cdr3_aa: CASSHSYGGSDEQYF

j_call: TRBJ2-1
d_call: NA
clone_size: NA
v_call: TRBV6-4
cdr3_nt: TGTGCCAGTAGACGATCAGGCGACTCCTACAATGAGCAGTTCTTC
cdr3_aa: CASRRSGDSYNEQFF

j_call: TRBJ1-5
d_call: NA
clone_size: NA
v_call: TRBV4-1
cdr3_nt: TGCGCCAGCAGCCCCATCCCTAATACCGGGGAGGGTCAGCCCCAGCATTTT
cdr3_aa: CASSPIPNTGEGQPQHF

j_call: TRBJ1-5
d_call: TRBD1
clone_size: few
v_call: TRBV7-8
cdr3_nt: TGTGCCAGCAGCTTAGGCTCAGGGGGAATCGGCCAGCCCCAGCATTTT
cdr3_aa: CASSLGSGGIGQPQHF

j_call: TRBJ1-1
d_call: NA
clone_size: NA
v_call: TRBV5-6
cdr3_nt: TGTGCCAGCAGCTTGTTTACGTCTCCCAGGTTCACTGAAGCTTTCTTT
cdr3_aa: CASSLFTSPRFTEAFF

j_call: TRBJ1-1
d_call: NA
clone_size: NA
v_call: TRBV10-1
cdr3_nt: TGCGCCAGCAGTGAGTCAGGGGTGGGCACTGAAGCTTTCTTT
cdr3_aa: CASSESGVGTEAFF

j_call: TRBJ1-2
d_call: TRBD1
clone_size: NA
v_call: TRBV7-9
cdr3_nt: TGTGCCAGCAGCCCATCGGGACAGGGTTTCTATGGCTACACCTTC
cdr3_aa: CASSPSGQGFYGYTF

j_call: TRBJ2-1
d_call: TRBD1
clone_size: NA
v_call: TRBV2
cdr3_nt: TGTGCCAGCAGAGGGGGCCCCTACAATGAGCAGTTCTTC
cdr3_aa: CASRGGPYNEQFF

j_call: TRBJ2-7
d_call: TRBD2
clone_size: NA
v_call: TRBV3-1/TRBV3-2
cdr3_nt: TGTGCCAGCAGCCAGGGGTGGACTAGCTGGTACGAGCAGTACTTC
cdr3_aa: CASSQGWTSWYEQYF

j_call: TRBJ1-3
d_call: NA
clone_size: NA
v_call: TRBV4-1
cdr3_nt: TGCGCCAGCAGCCAACACCAGGCGCGGGGCCCGAACACCATATATTTT
cdr3_aa: CASSQHQARGPNTIYF

j_call: TRBJ2-2
d_call: NA
clone_size: NA
v_call: TRBV6-6
cdr3_nt: TGTGCCTCAGCGGAAGGCGGATCTAACACCGGGGAGCTGTTTTTT
cdr3_aa: CASAEGGSNTGELFF

j_call: TRBJ1-5
d_call: NA
clone_size: NA
v_call: TRBV10-2
cdr3_nt: TGCGCCAGCCGTGGACGGGTAGATCAGCCCCAGCATTTT
cdr3_aa: CASRGRVDQPQHF

j_call: TRBJ2-5
d_call: TRBD1
clone_size: NA
v_call: TRBV5-1
cdr3_nt: TGCGCCAGCAGCTTGGCCGGACAGGGGGGAATGAGGACCCAGTACTTC
cdr3_aa: CASSLAGQGGMRTQYF

j_call: TRBJ1-1
d_call: NA
clone_size: once
v_call: TRBV19
cdr3_nt: TGTGCCAGTAGTATAAGGGGATGGATGGCTGAAGCTTTCTTT
cdr3_aa: CASSIRGWMAEAFF

j_call: TRBJ2-6
d_call: NA
clone_size: NA
v_call: TRBV2
cdr3_nt: TGTGCCAGCAGTGCCAGGGGAGGGCTCCTCAACGTCCTGACTTTC
cdr3_aa: CASSARGGLLNVLTF

j_call: TRBJ1-6
d_call: NA
clone_size: NA
v_call: TRBV5-8
cdr3_nt: TGTGCCAGCAGCTTCGTGACAGAGTATAATTCACCCCTCCACTTT
cdr3_aa: CASSFVTEYNSPLHF